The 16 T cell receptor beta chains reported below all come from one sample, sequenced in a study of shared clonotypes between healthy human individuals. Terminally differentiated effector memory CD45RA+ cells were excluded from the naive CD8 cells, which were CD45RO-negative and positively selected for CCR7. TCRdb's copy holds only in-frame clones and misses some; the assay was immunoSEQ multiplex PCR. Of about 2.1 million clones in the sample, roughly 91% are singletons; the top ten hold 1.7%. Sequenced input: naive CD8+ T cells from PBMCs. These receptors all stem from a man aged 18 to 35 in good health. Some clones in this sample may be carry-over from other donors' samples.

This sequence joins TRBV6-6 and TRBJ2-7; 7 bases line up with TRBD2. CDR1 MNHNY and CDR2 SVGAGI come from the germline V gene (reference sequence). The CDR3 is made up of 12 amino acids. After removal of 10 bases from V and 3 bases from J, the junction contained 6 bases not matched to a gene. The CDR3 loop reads CAILGGNYEQYF. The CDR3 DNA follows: TGTGCCATCCTCGGGGGGAACTACGAGCAGTACTTC.

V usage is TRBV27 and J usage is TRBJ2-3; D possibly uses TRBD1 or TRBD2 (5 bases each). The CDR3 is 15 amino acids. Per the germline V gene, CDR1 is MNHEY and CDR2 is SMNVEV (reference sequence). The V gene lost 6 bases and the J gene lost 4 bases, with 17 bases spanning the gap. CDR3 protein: CASSYLPRGPDTQYF. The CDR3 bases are TGTGCCAGCAGCTATCTACCCCGGGGCCCAGATACGCAGTATTTT.

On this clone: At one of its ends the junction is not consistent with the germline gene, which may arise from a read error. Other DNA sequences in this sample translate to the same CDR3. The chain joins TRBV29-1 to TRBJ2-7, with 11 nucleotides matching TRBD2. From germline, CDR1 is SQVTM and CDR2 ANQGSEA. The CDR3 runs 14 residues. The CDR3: CSVEGTSGSYEQYF. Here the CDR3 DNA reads TGCAGCGTGGAAGGGACTAGCGGATCCTACGAGCAGTACTTC.

CDR3 loop: CSVVSGTASYEQYF. CDR3 bases: TGCAGCGTCGTTTCCGGGACAGCCTCCTACGAGCAGTACTTC. V usage is TRBV29-1 and J usage is TRBJ2-7; 7 positions agree with TRBD1. CDR1 SQVTM and CDR2 ANQGSEA come from the germline V gene. After removal of 6 bases from V and 0 bases from J, the junction contained 8 bases not matched to a gene. This CDR3 region has 14 residues.

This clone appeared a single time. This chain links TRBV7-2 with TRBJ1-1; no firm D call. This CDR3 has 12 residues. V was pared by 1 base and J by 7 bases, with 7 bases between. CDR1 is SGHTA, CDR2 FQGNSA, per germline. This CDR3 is CASSLGAHEAFF. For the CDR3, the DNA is TGTGCCAGCAGCTTAGGGGCTCATGAAGCTTTCTTT.

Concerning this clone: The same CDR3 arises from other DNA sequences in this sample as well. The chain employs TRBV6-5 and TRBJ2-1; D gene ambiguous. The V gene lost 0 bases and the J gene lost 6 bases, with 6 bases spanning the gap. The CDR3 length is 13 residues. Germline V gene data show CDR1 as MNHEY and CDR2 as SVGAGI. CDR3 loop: CASSYSGRNEQFF. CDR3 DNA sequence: TGTGCCAGCAGTTACTCCGGGCGCAATGAGCAGTTCTTC.

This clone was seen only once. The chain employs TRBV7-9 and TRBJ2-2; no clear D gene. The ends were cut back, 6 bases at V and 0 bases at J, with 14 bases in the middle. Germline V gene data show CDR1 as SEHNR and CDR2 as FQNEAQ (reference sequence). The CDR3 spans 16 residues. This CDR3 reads CASSPGAGANTGELFF. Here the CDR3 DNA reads TGTGCCAGCAGTCCGGGCGCAGGCGCGAACACCGGGGAGCTGTTTTTT.

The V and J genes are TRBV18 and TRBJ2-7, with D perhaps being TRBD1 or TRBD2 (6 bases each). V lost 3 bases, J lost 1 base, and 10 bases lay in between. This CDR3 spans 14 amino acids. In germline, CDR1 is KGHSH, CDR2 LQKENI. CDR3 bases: TGTGCCAGCTCACCGGGGGGCCCTTCCTACGAGCAGTACTTC. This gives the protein CASSPGGPSYEQYF. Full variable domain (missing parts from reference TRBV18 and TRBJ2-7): NAGVMQNPRHLVRRRGQEARLRCSPMKGHSHVYWYRQLPEEGLKFMVYLQKENIIDESGMPKERFSAEFPKEGPSILRIQQVVRGDSAAYFCASSPGGPSYEQYFGPGTRLTVT.

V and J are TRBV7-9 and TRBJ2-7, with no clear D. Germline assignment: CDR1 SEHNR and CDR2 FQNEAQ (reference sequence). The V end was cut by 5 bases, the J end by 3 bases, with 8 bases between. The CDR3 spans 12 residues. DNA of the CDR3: TGTGCCAGCAGCCCGTTTGGCTACGAGCAGTACTTC. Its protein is CASSPFGYEQYF.

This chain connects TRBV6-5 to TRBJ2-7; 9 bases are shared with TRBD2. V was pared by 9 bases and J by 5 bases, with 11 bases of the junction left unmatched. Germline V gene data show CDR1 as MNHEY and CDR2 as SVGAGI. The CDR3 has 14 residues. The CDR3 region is CASTGAGGPHEQYF. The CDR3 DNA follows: TGTGCCAGTACTGGGGCGGGAGGGCCTCACGAGCAGTACTTC.

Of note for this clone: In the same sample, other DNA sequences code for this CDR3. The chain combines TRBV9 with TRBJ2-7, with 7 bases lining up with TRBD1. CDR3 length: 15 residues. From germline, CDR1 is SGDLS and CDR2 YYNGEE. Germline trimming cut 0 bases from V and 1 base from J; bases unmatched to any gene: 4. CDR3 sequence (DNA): TGTGCCAGCAGCGTAGCCGGGACAGCATCCTACGAGCAGTACTTC. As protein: CASSVAGTASYEQYF.

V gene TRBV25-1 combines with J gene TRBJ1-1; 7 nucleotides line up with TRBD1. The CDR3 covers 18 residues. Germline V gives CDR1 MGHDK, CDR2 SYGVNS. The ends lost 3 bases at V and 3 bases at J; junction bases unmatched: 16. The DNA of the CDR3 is TGTGCCAGCAGTGAGGGCTGGACAGGCACTTCGGAGGACACTGAAGCTTTCTTT. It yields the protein CASSEGWTGTSEDTEAFF. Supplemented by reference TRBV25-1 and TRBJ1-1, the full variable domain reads EADIYQTPRYLVIGTGKKITLECSQTMGHDKMYWYQQDPGMELHLIHYSYGVNSTEKGDLSSESTVSRIRTEHFPLTLESARPSHTSQYLCASSEGWTGTSEDTEAFFGQGTRLTVV.

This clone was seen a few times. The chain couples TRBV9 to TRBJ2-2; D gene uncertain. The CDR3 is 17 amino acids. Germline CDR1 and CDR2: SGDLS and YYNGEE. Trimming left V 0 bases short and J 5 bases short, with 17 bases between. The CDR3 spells CASSVGAISFPTGELFF. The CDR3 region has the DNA TGTGCCAGCAGCGTAGGGGCTATTTCCTTCCCGACCGGGGAGCTGTTTTTT.

The CDR3 spells CASRFSSNTEAFF. The CDR3 nucleotides are TGTGCCAGCAGGTTCTCCTCGAACACTGAAGCTTTCTTT. The chain is built from TRBV11-2 and TRBJ1-1; D remains unclear. In germline, CDR1 is SGHAT, CDR2 FQNNGV. Trimming shortened V by 6 bases and J by 1 base, and 9 bases separated the two germline ends. The CDR3 spans 13 residues.

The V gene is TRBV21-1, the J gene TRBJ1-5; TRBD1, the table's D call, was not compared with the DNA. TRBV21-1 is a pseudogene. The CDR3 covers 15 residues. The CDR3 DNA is TGTGCCAGCAGCAAAGGATGGGACATCAATCAGCCCCAGCATTTT. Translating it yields CASSKGWDINQPQHF.

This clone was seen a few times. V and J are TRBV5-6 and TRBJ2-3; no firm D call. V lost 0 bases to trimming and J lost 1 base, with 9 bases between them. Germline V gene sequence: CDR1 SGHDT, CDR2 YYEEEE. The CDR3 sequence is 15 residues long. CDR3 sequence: CASSLAQIGTDTQYF. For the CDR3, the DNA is TGTGCCAGCAGCTTGGCCCAGATAGGCACAGATACGCAGTATTTT.